This T cell receptor beta chain was identified during a study of OX40 agonist ivuxolimab in advanced cancers. Study-wide context: Patients were dosed with the agonistic anti-OX40 (CD134) antibody ivuxolimab. Study results and limitations: Dosing at 0.1 to 3.0 mg/kg was accompanied by clonal expansion of CD4+ and CD8+ blood T cells by week 6.

This table comes from immunoSEQ multiplex PCR, and its TCRdb copy is limited to in-frame clones, with some not included. The sample has approximately 74,000 clones; 82% are singletons. A word on this clone: Its antigen is not identified.

Exclusion applied to patients with autoimmune disease history or systemic immunosuppression. The sequence derives from an adult with an advanced solid tumor such as melanoma, head and neck, liver or kidney cancer. This sample comprised CD4+ or CD8+ T cells sorted from blood, obtained in a trial of the OX40 agonist ivuxolimab.

The CDR3 here is CSVEVLVRGRLGRVAGGAGNEQFF. The DNA of the CDR3 is TGCAGCGTTGAAGTGCTTGTGCGGGGTCGGTTGGGACGGGTGGCCGGGGGGGCTGGCAATGAGCAGTTCTTC. J is TRBJ2-1 and V is TRBV29-1, with TRBD2 identical over 8 bases. The CDR3 consists of 24 residues. The V segment lost 1 base and the J segment 6 bases; nucleotides outside the gene matches: 35. In germline, CDR1 is SQVTM, CDR2 ANQGSEA.